Given below is one T cell receptor (beta chain) in context. The CDR3 extends over 15 amino acids. The germline V gene encodes CDR1 MDHEN and CDR2 SYDVKM. Trimming pared 3 bases from V and 4 bases from J, leaving 13 bases between. This specimen belongs to a study of response to subunit inactivated influenza vaccine. TCRdb processed the RT-PCR reads anew with MiXCR; each CDR3 protein has one entry. The data hold 500,000 to 700,000 distinct CDR3 sequences, with less than 25% observed a single time. These sequences were also reported in another study, on T cells expressing NK-cell markers. That paper states: TCR beta cDNA was generated via 5'RACE template switching incorporating UMIs.

The source was CD4+ T cells sorted from PBMCs, collected 11 to 12 days after vaccination. The receptor was derived from a man aged 50 to 59 who received an inactivated influenza vaccine. V gene TRBV28 combines with J gene TRBJ1-3, with D hard to call. The CDR3 region is CASSFSGSIGNTIYF. As DNA, the CDR3 is TGTGCCAGCAGTTTTTCGGGTAGTATCGGAAACACCATATATTTT.